This T cell receptor (beta chain) was sequenced in a study of T cells in Graves' hyperthyroidism and ophthalmopathy. General study findings and limits: Appearing also in blood were most of the thyroid clonotypes expanded above 0.001.

Patients aged 18 to 65 had newly diagnosed hyperthyroidism lasting under 2 months. The CDR3 runs 12 residues. Germline CDR1 reads SEHNR; CDR2 reads FQNEAQ (reference sequence). V shed 3 bases and J shed 4 bases, with 7 bases lying between them. The TCR beta CDR3 regions underwent amplification using RNA transcripts as the source. First-round RT-PCR targeting the TCR CDR3 was performed with the HTBI primer set. TCRdb re-called the multiplex PCR reads with MiXCR, one entry per CDR3 protein. Of some 350,000 distinct CDR3 sequences in the sample, more than 15% were seen once. This clonotype has just one count. Its antigen is unknown. A much larger clone lies a single base off, so this may be a read error. Here the CDR3 omits its conserved ending phenylalanine or tryptophan, so a read error is the likely source.

This TCR came from a woman between 18 and 29 years old with Graves' hyperthyroidism that later progressed to Graves' ophthalmopathy. Sequenced input: blood. V gene TRBV7-9 combines with J gene TRBJ2-7, with no clear D. This CDR3 reads CASSFDTYEQYL. As DNA, the CDR3 is TGTGCCAGCAGCTTCGACACTTACGAGCAGTACCTC.